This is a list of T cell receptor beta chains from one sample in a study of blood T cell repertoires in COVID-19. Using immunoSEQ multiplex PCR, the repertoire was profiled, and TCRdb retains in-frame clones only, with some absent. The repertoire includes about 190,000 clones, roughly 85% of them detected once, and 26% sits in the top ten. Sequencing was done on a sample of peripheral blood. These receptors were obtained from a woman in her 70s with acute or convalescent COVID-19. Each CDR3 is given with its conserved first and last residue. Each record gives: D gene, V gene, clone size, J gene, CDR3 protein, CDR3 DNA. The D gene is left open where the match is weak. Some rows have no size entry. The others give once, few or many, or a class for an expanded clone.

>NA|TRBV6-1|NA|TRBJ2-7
CASSEGPASGLKYEQYF
TGTGCCAGCAGTGAAGGGCCCGCGAGCGGGCTGAAATACGAGCAGTACTTC
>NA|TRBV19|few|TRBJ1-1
CASSIGEVGEAFF
TGTGCCAGTAGTATAGGGGAGGTTGGTGAAGCTTTCTTT
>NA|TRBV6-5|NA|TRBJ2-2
CASGRQAQNTGELFF
TGTGCCAGCGGTAGACAGGCCCAGAACACCGGGGAGCTGTTTTTT
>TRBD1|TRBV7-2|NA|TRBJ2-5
CASSSGTGEETQYF
TGTGCCAGCAGCTCCGGGACAGGGGAAGAGACCCAGTACTTC
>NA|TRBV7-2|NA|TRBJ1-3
CASSRNRGNTIYF
TGTGCCAGCAGCCGGAACAGGGGAAACACCATATATTTT
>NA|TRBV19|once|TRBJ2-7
CASSIEDRYEQYF
TGTGCCAGTAGTATTGAGGACAGATACGAGCAGTACTTC
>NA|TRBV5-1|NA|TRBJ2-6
CASSSFSSGANVLTF
TGCGCCAGCAGCTCGTTCAGCTCTGGGGCCAACGTCCTGACTTTC
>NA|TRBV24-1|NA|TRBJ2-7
CATSTGTRAYEQYF
TGTGCCACCAGCACAGGGACGAGGGCCTACGAGCAGTACTTC
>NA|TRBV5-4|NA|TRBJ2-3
CASSLVGSRTDTQYF
TGTGCCAGCAGCTTGGTCGGGAGTCGCACAGATACGCAGTATTTT
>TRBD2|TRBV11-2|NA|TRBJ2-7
CASSPGRSFHEQYF
TGTGCCAGCAGCCCCGGGAGGTCTTTCCACGAGCAGTACTTC
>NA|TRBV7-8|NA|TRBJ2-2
CASSSLPPTRSGELFF
TGTGCCAGCAGCTCCCTTCCCCCGACTAGGTCCGGGGAGCTGTTTTTT
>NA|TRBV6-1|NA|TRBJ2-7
CASSERVEQYF
TGTGCCAGCAGTGAACGGGTCGAGCAGTACTTC
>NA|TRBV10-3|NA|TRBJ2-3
CATRDTKSTDTQYF
TGTGCCACTAGGGACACAAAGAGCACAGATACGCAGTATTTT
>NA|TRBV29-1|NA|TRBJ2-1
CSVEDVTSSNEQFF
TGCAGCGTTGAAGATGTTACTAGCTCCAATGAGCAGTTCTTC
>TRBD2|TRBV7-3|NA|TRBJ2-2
CASSWAGVGTGELFF
TGTGCCAGCAGCTGGGCGGGAGTTGGGACCGGGGAGCTGTTTTTT
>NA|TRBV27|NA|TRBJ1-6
CASSSTPGEGSYNSPLHF
TGTGCCAGCAGTTCGACGCCCGGGGAAGGCTCCTATAATTCACCCCTCCACTTT
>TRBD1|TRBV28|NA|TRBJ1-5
CASSGTGVINQPQHF
TGTGCCAGCAGTGGGACAGGGGTCATAAATCAGCCCCAGCATTTT
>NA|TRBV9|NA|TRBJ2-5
CASSPTSSEKTQYF
TGTGCCAGCAGCCCCACTAGCTCGGAGAAGACCCAGTACTTC
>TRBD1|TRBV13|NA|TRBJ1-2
CASSRRDRDIYGYTF
TGTGCCAGCAGCCGCCGGGACAGGGACATATATGGCTACACCTTC
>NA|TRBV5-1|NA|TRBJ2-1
CASSSQWGVSYNEQFF
TGCGCCAGCAGCTCCCAGTGGGGGGTCTCCTACAATGAGCAGTTCTTC
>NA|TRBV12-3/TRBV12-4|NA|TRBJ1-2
CASSLQGRNGYTF
TGTGCCAGCAGTTTACAGGGGAGAAATGGCTACACCTTC
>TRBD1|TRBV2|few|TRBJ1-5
CASSAQGVSNQPQHF
TGTGCCAGCAGCGCTCAGGGGGTGAGCAATCAGCCCCAGCATTTT
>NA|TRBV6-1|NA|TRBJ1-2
CASSEGRRGINYGYTF
TGTGCCAGCAGTGAAGGTCGTCGGGGGATTAACTATGGCTACACCTTC
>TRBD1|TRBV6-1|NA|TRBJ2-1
CASSEGFRTGAYNEQFF
TGTGCCAGCAGTGAGGGGTTTCGGACAGGGGCGTACAATGAGCAGTTCTTC
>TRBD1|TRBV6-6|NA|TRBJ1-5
CASRMTGNGQPQHF
TGTGCCAGCAGAATGACAGGGAACGGTCAGCCCCAGCATTTT
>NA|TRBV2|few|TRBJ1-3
CASRAAGARGNTIYF
TGTGCCAGCAGAGCCGCAGGGGCACGGGGAAACACCATATATTTT
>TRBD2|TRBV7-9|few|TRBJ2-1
CASSLGFRTSGIYNEQFF
TGTGCCAGCAGCTTAGGTTTCCGGACTAGCGGCATCTACAATGAGCAGTTCTTC
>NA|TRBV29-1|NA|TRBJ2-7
CSVEEGYEQYF
TGCAGCGTTGAGGAGGGCTACGAGCAGTACTTC
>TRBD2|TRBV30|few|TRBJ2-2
CAWSVPIGLAGGRTGELFF
TGTGCCTGGAGTGTACCTATCGGACTAGCGGGAGGTCGGACCGGGGAGCTGTTTTTT
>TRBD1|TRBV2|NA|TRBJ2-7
CASRTDRGYEQYF
TGTGCCAGCAGGACGGACAGGGGCTACGAGCAGTACTTC
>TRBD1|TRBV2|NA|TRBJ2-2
CASSVLPGQVDTGELFF
TGTGCCAGCAGTGTACTACCGGGACAGGTGGACACCGGGGAGCTGTTTTTT
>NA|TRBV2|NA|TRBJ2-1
CASSAPAGSYNEQFF
TGTGCCAGCAGTGCCCCGGCGGGCTCCTACAATGAGCAGTTCTTC
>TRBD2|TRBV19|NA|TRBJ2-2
CASIATSGHSSGELFF
TGTGCCAGTATCGCGACTAGCGGGCATTCGTCCGGGGAGCTGTTTTTT
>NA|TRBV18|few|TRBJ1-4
CASSPTELGEKLFF
TGTGCCAGCTCACCGACAGAGTTAGGCGAAAAACTGTTTTTT
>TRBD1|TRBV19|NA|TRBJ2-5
CASSAASGGQETQYF
TGTGCCAGTAGTGCGGCCTCAGGGGGCCAAGAGACCCAGTACTTC
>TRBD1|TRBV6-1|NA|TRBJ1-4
CASSEQGAVGEKLFF
TGTGCCAGCAGTGAGCAGGGGGCAGTCGGTGAAAAACTGTTTTTT
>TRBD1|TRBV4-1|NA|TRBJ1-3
CASSQYIGAFGQGENTIYF
TGCGCCAGCAGCCAATATATAGGAGCATTTGGACAGGGGGAAAACACCATATATTTT
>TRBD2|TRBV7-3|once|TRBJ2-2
CASSPASGSGTGELFF
TGTGCCAGCAGCCCTGCTAGCGGGAGTGGTACCGGGGAGCTGTTTTTT
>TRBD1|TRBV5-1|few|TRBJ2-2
CASSPNPRQGPTNTGELFF
TGCGCCAGCAGCCCGAACCCTCGACAGGGGCCGACGAACACCGGGGAGCTGTTTTTT
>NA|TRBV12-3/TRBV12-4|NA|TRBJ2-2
CASSLGQKRLF
TGTGCCAGCAGTTTGGGGCAAAAGAGGCTTTTT
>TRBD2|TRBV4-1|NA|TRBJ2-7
CASSLTQGAGIYEQYF
TGCGCCAGCAGCCTGACCCAAGGAGCGGGAATCTACGAGCAGTACTTC
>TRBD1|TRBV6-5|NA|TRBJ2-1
CASSYRQGGRNEQFF
TGTGCCAGCAGTTATCGACAGGGGGGAAGAAATGAGCAGTTCTTC
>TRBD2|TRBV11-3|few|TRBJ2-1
CASSWGLVNGNEQFF
TGTGCCAGCAGCTGGGGACTAGTAAACGGCAATGAGCAGTTCTTC
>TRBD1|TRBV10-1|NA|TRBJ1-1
CASSKEVQGATEAFF
TGCGCCAGCAGTAAAGAGGTCCAGGGGGCGACTGAAGCTTTCTTT
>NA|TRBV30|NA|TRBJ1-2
CAWSVSGAGGYTF
TGTGCCTGGAGTGTATCGGGAGCGGGAGGCTACACCTTC
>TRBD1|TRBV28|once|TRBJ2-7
CASRAPGQGLNEQYF
TGTGCCAGCAGGGCACCGGGACAGGGACTAAACGAGCAGTACTTC
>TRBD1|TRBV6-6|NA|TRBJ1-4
CASRITTGSNEKLFF
TGTGCCAGCAGGATAACGACAGGGTCTAATGAAAAACTGTTTTTT
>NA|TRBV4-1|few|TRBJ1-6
CASSQVGSPLHF
TGCGCCAGCAGCCAAGTTGGCTCACCCCTCCACTTT
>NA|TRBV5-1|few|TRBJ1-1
CASSLGGAINTEAFF
TGCGCCAGCAGCTTGGGCGGAGCCATAAACACTGAAGCTTTCTTT
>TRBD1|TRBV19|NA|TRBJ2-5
CASSIARTGGHETQYF
TGTGCCAGTAGTATAGCCAGGACAGGTGGCCATGAGACCCAGTACTTC
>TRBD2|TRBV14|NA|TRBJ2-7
CASSPTSGPYEQYF
TGTGCCAGCAGCCCGACTAGCGGCCCCTACGAGCAGTACTTC
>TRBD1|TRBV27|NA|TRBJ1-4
CASSLGTGGGKLFF
TGTGCCAGCAGTTTGGGGACAGGGGGGGGAAAACTGTTTTTT
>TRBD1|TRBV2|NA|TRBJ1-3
CASALGQGSLGNTIYF
TGTGCCAGCGCTTTGGGACAGGGGAGTCTCGGAAACACCATATATTTT
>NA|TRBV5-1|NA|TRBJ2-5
CASSPVAEETQYF
TGCGCCAGCAGTCCCGTAGCTGAAGAGACCCAGTACTTC
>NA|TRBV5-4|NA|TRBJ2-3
CASNDRVSDTQYF
TGTGCCAGCAACGATCGGGTTTCGGATACGCAGTATTTT
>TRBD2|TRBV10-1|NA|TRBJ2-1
CARLPTGLAGWDEQFF
TGCGCCAGACTACCGACAGGACTAGCGGGATGGGATGAGCAGTTCTTC
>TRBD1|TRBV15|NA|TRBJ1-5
CATSRGGQGGNQPQHF
TGTGCCACCAGCAGGGGGGGACAGGGGGGCAATCAGCCCCAGCATTTT
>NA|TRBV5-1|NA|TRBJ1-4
CASSLDQANEKLFF
TGCGCCAGCAGCTTGGACCAGGCTAATGAAAAACTGTTTTTT
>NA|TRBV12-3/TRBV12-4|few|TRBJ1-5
CASSTAGNQPQHF
TGTGCCAGCAGTACGGCAGGTAATCAGCCCCAGCATTTT
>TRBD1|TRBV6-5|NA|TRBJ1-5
CASRQGEQPQHF
TGTGCCAGTAGACAGGGCGAACAGCCCCAGCATTTT